This is a list of T cell receptor beta chains from one sample in a study of cytomegalovirus exposure and HLA in healthy donors. Libraries were prepared by immunoSEQ multiplex PCR; TCRdb keeps only in-frame clonotypes and omits some of them. In the table there are around 250,000 clones, around 80% of which are singletons. The sample consisted of PBMCs. The receptors were gathered from a woman aged 60-75 years in good health and CMV-seropositive. Both conserved end residues are part of each CDR3. Clone sizes are given selectively: once, few, many, or a class where the clone is expanded.

abundance	j_gene	v_gene	CDR3aa
.	TRBJ1-1	TRBV7-9	CSSSLGAMSFF
.	TRBJ2-3	TRBV9	CASSPGTSGWTQYF
.	TRBJ1-4	TRBV7-9	CASSSRGTNEKLFF
.	TRBJ2-1	TRBV5-1	CASSFLTSGAYNEQFF
.	TRBJ1-1	TRBV7-2	CASSLASRAEAFF
.	TRBJ2-7	TRBV18	CASSDRGENEQYF
.	TRBJ2-2	TRBV7-2	CASSLAGTNTGELFF
.	TRBJ2-3	TRBV7-2	CASSFRHRTDTQYF
.	TRBJ1-2	TRBV7-9	CASSLSRGSVYYGYTF
.	TRBJ1-2	TRBV18	CASQMTGQANYGYTF
.	TRBJ1-1	TRBV28	CASSFRRYRQGSTTEAFF
.	TRBJ1-2	TRBV5-1	CASSPEAGWGYTF
.	TRBJ2-1	TRBV2	CASSVLAGSYNEQFF
.	TRBJ2-2	TRBV14	CASSPGVTGELFF
.	TRBJ2-7	TRBV18	CASSILSTASYEQYF
.	TRBJ1-5	TRBV19	CASSTGGWGQPQHF
.	TRBJ1-6	TRBV5-1	CASSLGQGVKSPLHF
.	TRBJ2-1	TRBV28	CASSRGGFEQFF
.	TRBJ1-1	TRBV11-2	CASSPERGSGAFF
.	TRBJ2-2	TRBV5-1	CASKSGQANTGELFF
.	TRBJ1-1	TRBV19	CASSPRGGNTEAFF
.	TRBJ2-3	TRBV30	CAWTYGLAGADTQYF
.	TRBJ1-5	TRBV10-3	CAIGRQPQHF
.	TRBJ2-1	TRBV30	CAWRLGRWFF
.	TRBJ1-3	TRBV5-1	CASSLTPYGNTIYF
.	TRBJ2-2	TRBV2	CASRKLAGQGSGELFF
.	TRBJ2-3	TRBV11-1	CASSLTLSGRGTDTQYF
once	TRBJ2-7	TRBV28	CASRAAGLYEQYF
once	TRBJ2-1	TRBV14	CASSPHARVEQFF
.	TRBJ1-1	TRBV28	CASSLSGGETEAFF
.	TRBJ1-1	TRBV5-6	CASSLYTYTEAFF